The clone carrying this T cell receptor beta chain is deemed medium-sized. Its antigen is not known. TCRdb re-called the 5' RACE reads with MiXCR, one entry per CDR3 protein. Among around 13,000 distinct CDR3 sequences listed, roughly 6.6% were seen once. This record belongs to a study of spatial heterogeneity in lung cancer. About the study: Sequencing consistently turned up more beta-chain sequences than alpha-chain sequences. Strong correlation was found between tumor-region TCR transcript counts and a T cell module score from matched bulk RNA-seq.

Study-wide findings and caveats: Within tumors, counts of expanded alpha and beta TCRs tracked tumor mutation counts.

Germline V CDR1 and CDR2: KGHSH, LQKENI. This CDR3 is 15 amino acids long. J gave up 5 bases and V 2 bases, and 6 bases lay outside the gene matches. Described time point: sample taken at primary tumor resection. Whole RNA, which was extracted from tumor, nontumor lung tissue or frozen PBMC, was sequenced without any cell sorting. V gene TRBV18 combines with J gene TRBJ1-3; 7 bases fit TRBD1. This clonotype was obtained from a female donor with early-stage non-small cell lung cancer. This specimen consisted of lung tumor tissue, obtained at surgery. This CDR3 is CASSPDRVARNTIYF. The CDR3 DNA reads as TGTGCCAGCTCACCAGACAGGGTGGCCAGAAACACCATATATTTT.